The subject of this entry is one T cell receptor beta chain. This record comes from a study of T-cell reconstitution after alpha-beta-depleted transplantation in children. The CDR3 contains 15 residues. V lost 6 bases to trimming and J lost 0 bases, with 18 bases between them. Germline V CDR1 and CDR2: DFQATT, SNEGSKA (reference sequence). A library of TCRbeta sequences, prepared with unique molecular identifiers, was generated. TCRdb fed the PCR reads into MiXCR, producing one record per CDR3 protein. Among about 600,000 distinct CDR3 sequences listed, roughly a tenth were seen once. The chain is built from TRBV20-1 and TRBJ2-7; TRBD1 or TRBD2 may be the D gene (6 bases each). The clonotype originates from a human donor who donated a stem cell graft to a child with acute myeloid leukemia. The sequencing used PBMCs from the stem cell graft donor, collected from the stem cell graft. The CDR3 region has the DNA TGCAGTGCAAATATCCCGGGGGCCAGCTCCTACGAGCAGTACTTC. It specifies CSANIPGASSYEQYF.